This section outlines one TCR beta chain sequence together with its context. Its antigen is not identified. Germline assignment: CDR1 MDHEN and CDR2 SYDVKM. The CDR3 contains 14 residues. This sample was included in a study of monozygotic twins with inflammatory bowel disease. Study results and limitations: IBD patients, compared with healthy twins, shared fewer clonotypes with others (especially with disease activity).

Blood was collected, around 2.7 ml per donor. From its re-call of the 5' RACE reads, TCRdb lists each CDR3 protein once, without DNA. Recorded for this sample: fewer than 400,000 distinct CDR3 sequences. The sequenced sample consisted of blood. V gene TRBV28 combines with J gene TRBJ1-1; TCRdb's D gene call, TRBD1, goes unchecked for lack of DNA. This TCR was recovered from a human donor with ulcerative colitis or Crohn's disease, or a healthy co-twin of an affected twin (not recorded which). This CDR3 is CASSSLTGGATAFF.